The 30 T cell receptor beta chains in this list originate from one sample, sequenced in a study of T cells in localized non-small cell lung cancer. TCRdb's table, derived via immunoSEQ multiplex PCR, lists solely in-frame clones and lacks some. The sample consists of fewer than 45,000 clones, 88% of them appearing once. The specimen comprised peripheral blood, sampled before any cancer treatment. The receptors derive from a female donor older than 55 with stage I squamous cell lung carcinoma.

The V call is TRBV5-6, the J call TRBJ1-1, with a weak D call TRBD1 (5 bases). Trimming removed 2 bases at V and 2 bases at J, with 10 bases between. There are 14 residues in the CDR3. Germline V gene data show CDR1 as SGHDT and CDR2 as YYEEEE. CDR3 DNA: TGTGCCAGCAGCTTCGGGGGAAGTAACACTGAAGCTTTCTTT. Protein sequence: CASSFGGSNTEAFF. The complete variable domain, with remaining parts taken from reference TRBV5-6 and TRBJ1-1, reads DAGVTQSPTHLIKTRGQQVTLRCSPKSGHDTVSWYQQALGQGPQFIFQYYEEEERQRGNFPDRFSGHQFPNYSSELNVNALLLGDSALYLCASSFGGSNTEAFFGQGTRLTVV.

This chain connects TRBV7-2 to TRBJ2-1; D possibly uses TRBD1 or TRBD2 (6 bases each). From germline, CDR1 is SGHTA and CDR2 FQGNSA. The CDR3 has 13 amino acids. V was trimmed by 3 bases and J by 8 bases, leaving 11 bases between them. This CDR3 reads CASSFLGGHEQFF. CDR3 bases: TGTGCCAGCAGCTTTCTGGGGGGCCATGAGCAGTTCTTC.

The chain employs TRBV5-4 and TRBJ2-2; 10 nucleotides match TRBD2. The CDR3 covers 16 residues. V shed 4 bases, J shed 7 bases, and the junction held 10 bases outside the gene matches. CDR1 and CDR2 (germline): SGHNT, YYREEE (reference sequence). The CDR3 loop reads CASSREREGRGGELFF. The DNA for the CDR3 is TGTGCCAGCAGCAGGGAGCGGGAGGGCCGCGGCGGGGAGCTGTTTTTT.

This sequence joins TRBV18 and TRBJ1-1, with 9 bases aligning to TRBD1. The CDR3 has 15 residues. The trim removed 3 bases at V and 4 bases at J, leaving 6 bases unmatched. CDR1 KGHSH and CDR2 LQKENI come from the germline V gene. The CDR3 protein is CASSPRQGDGTEAFF. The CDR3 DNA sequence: TGTGCCAGCTCACCCAGACAGGGGGACGGCACTGAAGCTTTCTTT.

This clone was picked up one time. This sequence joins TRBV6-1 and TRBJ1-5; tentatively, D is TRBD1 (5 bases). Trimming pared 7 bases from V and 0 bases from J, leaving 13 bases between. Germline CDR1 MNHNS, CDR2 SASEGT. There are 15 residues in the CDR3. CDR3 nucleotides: TGTGCCAGCACCCCTGGGGGGTATAGCAATCAGCCCCAGCATTTT. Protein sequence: CASTPGGYSNQPQHF.

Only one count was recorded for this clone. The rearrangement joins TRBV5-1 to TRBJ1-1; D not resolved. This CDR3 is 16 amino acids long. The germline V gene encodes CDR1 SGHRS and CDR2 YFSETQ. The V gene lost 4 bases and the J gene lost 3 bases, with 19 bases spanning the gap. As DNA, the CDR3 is TGCGCCAGCAGCCACAACACCGGGCTCTCGGACACTGAAGCTTTCTTT. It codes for CASSHNTGLSDTEAFF.

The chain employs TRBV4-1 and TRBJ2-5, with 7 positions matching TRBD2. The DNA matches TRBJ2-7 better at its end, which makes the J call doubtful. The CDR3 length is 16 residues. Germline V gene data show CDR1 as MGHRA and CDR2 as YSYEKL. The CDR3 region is CASSQDILAAPYEQYF. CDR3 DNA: TGCGCCAGCAGCCAAGATATCCTAGCGGCTCCCTACGAGCAGTACTTC.

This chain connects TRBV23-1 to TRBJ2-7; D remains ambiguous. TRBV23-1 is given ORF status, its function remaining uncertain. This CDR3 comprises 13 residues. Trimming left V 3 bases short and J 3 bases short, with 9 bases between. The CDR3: CASSHPRSYEQYF. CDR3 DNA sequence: TGCGCCAGCAGTCACCCCCGGAGCTACGAGCAGTACTTC.

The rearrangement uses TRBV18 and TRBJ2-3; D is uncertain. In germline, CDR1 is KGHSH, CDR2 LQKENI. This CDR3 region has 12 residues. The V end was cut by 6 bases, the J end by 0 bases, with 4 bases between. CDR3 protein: CASSASTDTQYF. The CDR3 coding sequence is TGTGCCAGCTCCGCAAGCACAGATACGCAGTATTTT. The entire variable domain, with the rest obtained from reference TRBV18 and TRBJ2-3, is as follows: NAGVMQNPRHLVRRRGQEARLRCSPMKGHSHVYWYRQLPEEGLKFMVYLQKENIIDESGMPKERFSAEFPKEGPSILRIQQVVRGDSAAYFCASSASTDTQYFGPGTRLTVL.

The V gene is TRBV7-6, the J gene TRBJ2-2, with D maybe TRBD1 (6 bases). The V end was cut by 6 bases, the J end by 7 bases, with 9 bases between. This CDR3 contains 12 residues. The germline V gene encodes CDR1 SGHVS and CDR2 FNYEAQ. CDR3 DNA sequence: TGTGCCAGCAGTATAGGGGGCGGGGAGCTGTTTTTT. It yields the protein CASSIGGGELFF.

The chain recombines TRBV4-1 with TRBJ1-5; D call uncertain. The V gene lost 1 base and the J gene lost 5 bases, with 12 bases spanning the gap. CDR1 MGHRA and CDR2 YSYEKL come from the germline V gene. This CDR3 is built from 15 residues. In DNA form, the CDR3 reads TGCGCCAGCAGCCAAGTTTTCCAGGCCGATCAGCCCCAGCATTTT. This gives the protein CASSQVFQADQPQHF.

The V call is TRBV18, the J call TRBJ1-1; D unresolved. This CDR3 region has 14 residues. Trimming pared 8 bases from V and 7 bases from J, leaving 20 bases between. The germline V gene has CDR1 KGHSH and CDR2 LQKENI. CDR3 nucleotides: TGTGCCAGCCTTCCGTCGGTTGGTTCGGGTGAAGCTTTCTTT. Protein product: CASLPSVGSGEAFF.

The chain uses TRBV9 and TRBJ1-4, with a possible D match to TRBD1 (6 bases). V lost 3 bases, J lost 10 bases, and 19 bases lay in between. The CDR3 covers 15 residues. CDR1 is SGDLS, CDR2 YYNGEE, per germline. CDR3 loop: CASSGQDPNFGKLFF. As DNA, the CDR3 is TGTGCCAGCAGCGGACAGGACCCTAACTTCGGAAAACTGTTTTTT. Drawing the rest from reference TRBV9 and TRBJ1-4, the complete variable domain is DSGVTQTPKHLITATGQRVTLRCSPRSGDLSVYWYQQSLDQGLQFLIQYYNGEERAKGNILERFSAQQFPDLHSELNLSSLELGDSALYFCASSGQDPNFGKLFFGSGTQLSVL.

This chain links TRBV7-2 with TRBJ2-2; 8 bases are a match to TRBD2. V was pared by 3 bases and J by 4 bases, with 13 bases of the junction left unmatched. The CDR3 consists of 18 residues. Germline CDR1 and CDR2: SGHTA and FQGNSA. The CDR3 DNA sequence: TGTGCCAGCAGCTTGTTCAGGACGAGCGGGAGTTCCACCGGGGAGCTGTTTTTT. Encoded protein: CASSLFRTSGSSTGELFF.

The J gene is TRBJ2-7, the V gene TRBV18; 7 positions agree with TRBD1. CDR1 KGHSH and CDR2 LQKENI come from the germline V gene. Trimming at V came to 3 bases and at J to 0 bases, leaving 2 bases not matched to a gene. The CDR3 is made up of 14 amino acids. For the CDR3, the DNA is TGTGCCAGCTCACCGACAGGGAGCTCCTACGAGCAGTACTTC. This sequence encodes CASSPTGSSYEQYF.

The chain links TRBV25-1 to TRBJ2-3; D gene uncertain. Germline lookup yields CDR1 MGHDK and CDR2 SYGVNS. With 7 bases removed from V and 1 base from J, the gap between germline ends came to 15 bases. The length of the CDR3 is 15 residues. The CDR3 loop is CASTPPMSGTDTQYF. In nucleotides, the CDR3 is TGTGCCAGCACCCCCCCGATGTCGGGCACAGATACGCAGTATTTT.

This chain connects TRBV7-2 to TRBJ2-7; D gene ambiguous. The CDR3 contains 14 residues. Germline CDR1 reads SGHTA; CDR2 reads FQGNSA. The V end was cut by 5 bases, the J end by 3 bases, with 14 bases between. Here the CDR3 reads CASSLEAGGYEQYF. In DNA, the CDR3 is TGTGCCAGCAGCCTAGAAGCAGGCGGCTACGAGCAGTACTTC.

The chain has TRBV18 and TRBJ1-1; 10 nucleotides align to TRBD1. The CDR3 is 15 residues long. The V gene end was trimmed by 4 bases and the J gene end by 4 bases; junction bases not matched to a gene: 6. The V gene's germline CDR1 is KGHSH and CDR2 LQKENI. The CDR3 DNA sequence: TGTGCCAGCTCACGGGACAGGGGATCGGGCACTGAAGCTTTCTTT. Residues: CASSRDRGSGTEAFF.

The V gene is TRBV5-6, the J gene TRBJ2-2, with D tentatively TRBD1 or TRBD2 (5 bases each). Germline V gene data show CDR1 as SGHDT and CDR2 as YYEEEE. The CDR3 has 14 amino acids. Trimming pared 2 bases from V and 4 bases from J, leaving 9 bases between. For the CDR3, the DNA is TGTGCCAGCAGCTTTGGGACGGTCACCGGGGAGCTGTTTTTT. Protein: CASSFGTVTGELFF. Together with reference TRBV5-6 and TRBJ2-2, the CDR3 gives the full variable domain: DAGVTQSPTHLIKTRGQQVTLRCSPKSGHDTVSWYQQALGQGPQFIFQYYEEEERQRGNFPDRFSGHQFPNYSSELNVNALLLGDSALYLCASSFGTVTGELFFGEGSRLTVL.

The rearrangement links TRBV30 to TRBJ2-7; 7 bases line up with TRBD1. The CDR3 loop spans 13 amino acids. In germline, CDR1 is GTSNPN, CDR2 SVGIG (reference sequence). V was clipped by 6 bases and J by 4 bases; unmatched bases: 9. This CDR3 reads CACTGTELYEQYF. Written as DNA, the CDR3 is TGTGCCTGCACCGGGACAGAGCTATACGAGCAGTACTTC. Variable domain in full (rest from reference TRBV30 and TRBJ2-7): SQTIHQWPATLVQPVGSPLSLECTVEGTSNPNLYWYRQAAGRGLQLLFYSVGIGQISSEVPQNLSASRPQDRQFILSSKKLLLSDSGFYLCACTGTELYEQYFGPGTRLTVT.

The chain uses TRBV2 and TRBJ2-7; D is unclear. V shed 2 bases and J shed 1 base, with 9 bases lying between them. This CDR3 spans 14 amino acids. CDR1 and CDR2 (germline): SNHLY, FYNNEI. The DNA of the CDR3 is TGTGCCAGCAGTGAATCTCCCGCTTCCTACGAGCAGTACTTC. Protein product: CASSESPASYEQYF.

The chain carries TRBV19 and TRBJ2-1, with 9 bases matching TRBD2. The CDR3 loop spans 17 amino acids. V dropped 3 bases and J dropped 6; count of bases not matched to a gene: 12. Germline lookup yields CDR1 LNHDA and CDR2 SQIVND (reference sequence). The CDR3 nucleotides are TGTGCCAGTAGTATTCGCGTTGGTAGCGGGAGACCCAATGAGCAGTTCTTC. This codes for CASSIRVGSGRPNEQFF. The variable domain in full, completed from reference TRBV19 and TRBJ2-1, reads DGGITQSPKYLFRKEGQNVTLSCEQNLNHDAMYWYRQDPGQGLRLIYYSQIVNDFQKGDIAEGYSVSREKKESFPLTVTSAQKNPTAFYLCASSIRVGSGRPNEQFFGPGTRLTVL.

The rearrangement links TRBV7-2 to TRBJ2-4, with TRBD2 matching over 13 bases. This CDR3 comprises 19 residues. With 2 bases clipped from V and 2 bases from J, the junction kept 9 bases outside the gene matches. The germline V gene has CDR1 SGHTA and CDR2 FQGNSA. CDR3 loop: CASSLKPGLAGESKNIQYF. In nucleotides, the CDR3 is TGTGCCAGCAGCTTAAAGCCTGGACTAGCGGGAGAATCCAAAAACATTCAGTACTTC.

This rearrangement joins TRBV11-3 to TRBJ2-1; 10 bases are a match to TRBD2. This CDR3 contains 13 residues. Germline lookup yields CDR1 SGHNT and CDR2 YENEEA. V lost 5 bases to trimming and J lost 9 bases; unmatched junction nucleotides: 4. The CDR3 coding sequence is TGTGCCAGCAGCGGGGAGCGGGAGGGTGAGCAGTTCTTC. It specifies CASSGEREGEQFF.

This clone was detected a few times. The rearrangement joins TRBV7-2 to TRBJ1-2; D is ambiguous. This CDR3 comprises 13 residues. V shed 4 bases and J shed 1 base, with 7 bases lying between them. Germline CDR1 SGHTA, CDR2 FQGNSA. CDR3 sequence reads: CASSSQINYGYTF. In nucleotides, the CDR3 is TGTGCCAGCAGCTCCCAGATTAACTATGGCTACACCTTC.

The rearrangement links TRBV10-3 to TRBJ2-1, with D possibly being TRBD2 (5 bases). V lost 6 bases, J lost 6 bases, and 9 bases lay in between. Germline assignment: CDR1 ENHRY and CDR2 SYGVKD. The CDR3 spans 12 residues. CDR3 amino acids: CAISSGGNEQFF. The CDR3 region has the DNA TGTGCCATCAGCTCAGGAGGCAATGAGCAGTTCTTC.

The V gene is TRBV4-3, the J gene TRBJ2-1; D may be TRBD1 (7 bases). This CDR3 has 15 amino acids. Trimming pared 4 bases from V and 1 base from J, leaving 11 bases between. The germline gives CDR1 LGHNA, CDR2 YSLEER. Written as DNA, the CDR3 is TGCGCCAGCAGCCCAGGGGGGACTTCCTACAATGAGCAGTTCTTC. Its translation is CASSPGGTSYNEQFF.

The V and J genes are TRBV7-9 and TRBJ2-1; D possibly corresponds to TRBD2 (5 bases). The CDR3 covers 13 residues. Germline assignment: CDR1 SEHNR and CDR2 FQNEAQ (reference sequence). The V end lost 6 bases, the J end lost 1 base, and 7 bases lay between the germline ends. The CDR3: CASRRGSYNEQFF. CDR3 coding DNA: TGTGCCAGCAGGCGCGGGTCCTACAATGAGCAGTTCTTC.

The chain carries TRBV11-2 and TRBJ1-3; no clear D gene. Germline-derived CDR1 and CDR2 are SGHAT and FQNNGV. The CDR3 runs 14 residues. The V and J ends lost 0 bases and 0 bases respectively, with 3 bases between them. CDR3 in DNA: TGTGCCAGCAGCTTAGACATCTCTGGAAACACCATATATTTT. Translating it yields CASSLDISGNTIYF.

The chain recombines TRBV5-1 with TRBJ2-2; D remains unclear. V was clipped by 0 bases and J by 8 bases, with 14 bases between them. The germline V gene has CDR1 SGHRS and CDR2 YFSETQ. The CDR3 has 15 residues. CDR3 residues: CASSLGVSLVGELFF. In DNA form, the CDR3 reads TGCGCCAGCAGCTTGGGAGTCAGTTTGGTAGGGGAGCTGTTTTTT.